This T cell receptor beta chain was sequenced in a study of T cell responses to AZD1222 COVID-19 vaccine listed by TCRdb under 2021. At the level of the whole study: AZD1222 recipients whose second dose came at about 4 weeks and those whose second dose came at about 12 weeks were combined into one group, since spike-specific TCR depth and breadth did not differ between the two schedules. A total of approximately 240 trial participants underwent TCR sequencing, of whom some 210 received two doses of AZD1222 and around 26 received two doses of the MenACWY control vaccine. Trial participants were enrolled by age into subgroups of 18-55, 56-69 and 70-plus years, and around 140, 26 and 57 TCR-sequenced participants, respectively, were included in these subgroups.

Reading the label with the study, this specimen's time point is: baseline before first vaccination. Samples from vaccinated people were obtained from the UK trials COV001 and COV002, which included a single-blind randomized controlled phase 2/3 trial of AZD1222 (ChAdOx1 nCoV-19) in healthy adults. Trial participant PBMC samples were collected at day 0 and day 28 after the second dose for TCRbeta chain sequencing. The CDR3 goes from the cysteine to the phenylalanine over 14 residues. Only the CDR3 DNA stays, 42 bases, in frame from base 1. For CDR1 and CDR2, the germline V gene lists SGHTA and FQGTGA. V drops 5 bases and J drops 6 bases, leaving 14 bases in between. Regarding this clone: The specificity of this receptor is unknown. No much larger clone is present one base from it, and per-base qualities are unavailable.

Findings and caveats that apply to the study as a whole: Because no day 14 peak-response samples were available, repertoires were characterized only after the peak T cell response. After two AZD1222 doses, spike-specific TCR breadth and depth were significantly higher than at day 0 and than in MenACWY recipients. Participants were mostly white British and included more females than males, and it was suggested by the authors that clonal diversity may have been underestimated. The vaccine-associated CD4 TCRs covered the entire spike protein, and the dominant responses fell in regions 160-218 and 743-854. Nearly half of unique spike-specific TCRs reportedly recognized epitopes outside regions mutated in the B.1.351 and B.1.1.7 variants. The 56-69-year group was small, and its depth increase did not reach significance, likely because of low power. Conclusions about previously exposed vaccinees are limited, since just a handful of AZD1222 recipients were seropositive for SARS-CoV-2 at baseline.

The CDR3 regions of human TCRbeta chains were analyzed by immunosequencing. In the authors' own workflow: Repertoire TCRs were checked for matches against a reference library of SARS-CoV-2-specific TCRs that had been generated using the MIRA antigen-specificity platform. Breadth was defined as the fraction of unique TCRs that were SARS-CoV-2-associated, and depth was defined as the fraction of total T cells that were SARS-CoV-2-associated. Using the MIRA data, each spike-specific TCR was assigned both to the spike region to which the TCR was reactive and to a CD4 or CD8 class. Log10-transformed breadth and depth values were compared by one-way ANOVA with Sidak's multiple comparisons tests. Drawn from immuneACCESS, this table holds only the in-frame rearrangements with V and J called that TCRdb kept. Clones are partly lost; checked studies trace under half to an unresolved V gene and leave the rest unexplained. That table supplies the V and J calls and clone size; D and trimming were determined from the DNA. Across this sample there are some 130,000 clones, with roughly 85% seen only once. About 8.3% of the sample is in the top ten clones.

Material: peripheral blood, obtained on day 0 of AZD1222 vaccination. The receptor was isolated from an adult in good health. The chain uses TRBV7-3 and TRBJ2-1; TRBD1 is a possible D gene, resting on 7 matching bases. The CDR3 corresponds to CASSPQGGSNEQFF. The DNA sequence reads TGTGCCAGCAGCCCCCAGGGGGGCTCCAATGAGCAGTTCTTC. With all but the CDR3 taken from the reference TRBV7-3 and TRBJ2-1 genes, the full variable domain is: GAGVSQTPSNKVTEKGKYVELRCDPISGHTALYWYRQSLGQGPEFLIYFQGTGAADDSGLPNDRFFAVRPEGSVSTLKIQRTERGDSAVYLCASSPQGGSNEQFFGPGTRLTVL.